The sequence of this T cell receptor beta chain was determined in a study of cytomegalovirus exposure and HLA in healthy donors. Study-wide results and limits: TCR beta sequences reportedly predicted most subjects' HLA-A and HLA-B alleles accurately. Fewer N-insertions than the roughly 630-donor mean were reportedly shown by an Asian-associated ancestry cluster in a later analysis.

A note on this clone: Its cognate antigen is unknown.

It was with 60 Vbeta and 13 Jbeta primers that the PCR ran. Repertoires were generated with immunoSEQ multiplex PCR, while TCRdb's copy carries only in-frame clones and drops some. The sample lists 80,000 or so clones, around 62% occurring once. Germline V gives CDR1 MDHEN, CDR2 SYDVKM. V shed 7 bases, J shed 2 bases, and the junction held 7 bases outside the gene matches. The CDR3 has 15 amino acids. The chain recombines TRBV28 with TRBJ1-5; 8 bases are a match to TRBD1. The TCR comes from a male donor in good health and CMV-seropositive. Source material: PBMCs. DNA of the CDR3: TGTGCCAGCATCCCCAGGGGGCGCGGCAATCAGCCCCAGCATTTT. Translated: CASIPRGRGNQPQHF.